This T cell receptor beta chain was documented in a study of T cell responses to AZD1222 COVID-19 vaccine. Whole-study findings and limits: Of spike-specific TCRs, nearly half reportedly target regions left unmutated in variants. In all cases, repertoires were sampled only after the peak T cell response.

Pooled samples include second doses given at about 4 or 12 weeks. Germline V gene sequence: CDR1 MNHEY, CDR2 SVGAGI. This CDR3 has 14 amino acids. V lost 10 bases and J 7 bases, leaving 19 bases between the germline ends. Concerning this clone itself: What it binds is not known.

TCRdb's table, derived via immunoSEQ multiplex PCR, lists solely in-frame clones and lacks some. Here the sample spans about 83,000 clones, roughly 90% being singletons. The chain employs TRBV6-5 and TRBJ1-4; unclear D gene. This sequence originates from an adult who received the AZD1222 COVID-19 vaccine. The source was peripheral blood, collected 28 days after the second AZD1222 dose. The CDR3 region has the DNA TGTGCCATAGAAGGCGGCAAAGGAGCTGAAAAACTGTTTTTT. Amino acids: CAIEGGKGAEKLFF.